This T cell receptor beta chain was recorded in a study of CD8+ T cells in alopecia areata. Treatment reported: oral pan-JAK inhibitor, 5-10 mg twice daily. Samples from alopecia areata patients were lesional scalp punch biopsies and peripheral blood. Extraction and reverse transcription of RNA yielded cDNA as the sequencing template. Assay: immunoSEQ multiplex PCR; the TCRdb copy retains only in-frame clones and omits some. The repertoire consists of 95,000 to 100,000 clones, with 55% to 70% occurring once and the leading ten covering less than 20%. Losses at the gene ends were 5 bases for V and 4 bases for J; bases not matched to a gene: 5. Germline V CDR1 and CDR2: SEHNR, FQNEAQ (reference sequence). The CDR3 contains 16 residues.

Specimen: CD8+ T cells sorted from blood, collected at approximately week 61, from a patient treated with tofacitinib. This receptor was identified in a human donor with alopecia areata. This chain connects TRBV7-9 to TRBJ2-3, with 14 bases matching TRBD2. CDR3 sequence: CASSTLTSGGADTQYF. CDR3 coding DNA: TGTGCCAGCAGCACGTTGACTAGCGGGGGGGCAGATACGCAGTATTTT.